This T cell receptor (beta chain) was sequenced during a study of radiotherapy plus CTLA-4 blockade in lung cancer. Overall study: Objective responses arose in approximately 17% of patients, and under 40% experienced disease control.

The method was immunoSEQ multiplex PCR; TCRdb's version includes in-frame clones alone and lacks a portion of them. The table has tens of thousands of clones, about 88% seen once; the top ten hold 7.8%. Broader study findings: Expansion in blood of tumor-derived TCR clones was seen after radiotherapy plus ipilimumab. Early shifts in blood T cell clones, with interferon-beta, reportedly predicted response best.

Germline CDR1 reads SGHRS; CDR2 reads YFSETQ. The CDR3 spans 14 residues. A word on this clone: Antigen: not known.

The source material was peripheral blood, sampled from a patient treated with radiotherapy plus ipilimumab. The sequence came from a human donor with non-small cell lung cancer whose response to radiotherapy plus ipilimumab could not be evaluated. The chain carries TRBV5-1 and TRBJ2-5; tentative D call: TRBD1 (5 bases). TRBJ2-7 matches the DNA end more closely, so the J call is doubtful. The CDR3 coding sequence is TGCGCCAGCAGCTTCCAGGGCTTCCCCTACGAGCAGTACTTC. It is translated as CASSFQGFPYEQYF.